This TCR beta chain emerged from a study of shared clonotypes between healthy human individuals. Study-level background: Each donor's CD4 naive and CD4 memory cells filled three plates apiece, CD8 naive two, and CD8 memory one. General study results and limits: Non-shared clonotypes showed lower generation probabilities than clonotypes common to all four donors.

Naive CD8 cells lacked CD45RO, underwent positive selection for CCR7 and left out terminally differentiated effector memory CD45RA+ cells. About this clone: Its antigen is as yet unknown.

CDR3 length: 14 amino acids. Germline CDR1 and CDR2: MNHNY and SVGAGI (reference sequence). V lost 8 bases, J lost 0 bases, and 14 bases lay in between. The protocol was immunoSEQ multiplex PCR, while the TCRdb copy is restricted to in-frame clones and leaves out a portion. The sample lists about 2.1 million clones; about 93% were seen once. Input material: naive CD8+ T cells from PBMCs. The receptor was isolated from a man aged 18 to 30 in good health. Some clones in this sample may be carry-over from other donors' samples. The V call is TRBV6-6, the J call TRBJ2-7; D is tentatively TRBD1 or TRBD2 (5 bases each). The CDR3 DNA reads TGTGCCAGCGTGAGGGGCTTAGACTCCTACGAGCAGTACTTC. Amino acids: CASVRGLDSYEQYF.